The 2 T cell receptor beta chains presented below share a single source sample, sequenced in a study of blood T cell repertoires in COVID-19 (dated by TCRdb to 2018 to 2021). Library preparation employed the immunoSEQ multiplex PCR assay. Held by TCRdb, this immuneACCESS table contains in-frame sequences only and omits some clones. Under half of the omission traces to an unresolved V gene where checked; the cause of the rest is unknown. The sample table records 200,000 to 250,000 clones; approximately 85% of these occur just once. The top ten clones comprise 8.2% of the sample. The sample comprised peripheral blood. These receptors all come from an elderly woman with COVID-19, enrolled during active disease.

The chain carries TRBV29-1 and TRBJ1-2; 7 bases line up with TRBD1. The germline CDR1 and CDR2 sequences are SQVTM and ANQGSEA. This CDR3 is 12 amino acids long. The J segment lost 6 bases and the V segment lost 6 bases, leaving 7 bases of the junction unmatched. CDR3 in DNA: TGCAGCGTCAACAGGGGAAGTGATGGCTACACCTTC. Translated, it gives CSVNRGSDGYTF. Variable domain in full (rest from reference TRBV29-1 and TRBJ1-2): SAVISQKPSRDICQRGTSLTIQCQVDSQVTMMFWYRQQPGQSLTLIATANQGSEATYESGFVIDKFPISRPNLTFSTLTVSNMSPEDSSIYLCSVNRGSDGYTFGSGTRLTVV.

This clone appeared a few times. The gene calls are TRBV5-1 and TRBJ2-3; 13 bases align to TRBD2. The CDR3 extends over 16 amino acids. The germline gives CDR1 SGHRS, CDR2 YFSETQ. V shed 4 bases and J 4 bases; nucleotides not matched to a gene: 6. CDR3: CASSVTSGGLSDTQYF. The CDR3 nucleotides are TGCGCCAGCAGCGTGACTAGCGGGGGGCTTTCAGATACGCAGTATTTT.